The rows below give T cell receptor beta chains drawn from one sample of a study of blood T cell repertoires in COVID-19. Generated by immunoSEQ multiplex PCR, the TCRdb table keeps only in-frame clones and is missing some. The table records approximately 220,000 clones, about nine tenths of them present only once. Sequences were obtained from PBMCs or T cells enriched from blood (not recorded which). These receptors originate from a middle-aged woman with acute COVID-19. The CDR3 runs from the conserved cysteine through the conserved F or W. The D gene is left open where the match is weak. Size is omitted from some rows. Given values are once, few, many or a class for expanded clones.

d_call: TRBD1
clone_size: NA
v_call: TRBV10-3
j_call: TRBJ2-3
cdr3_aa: CAISTGTGITDTQYF
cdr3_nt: TGTGCCATCAGCACCGGGACAGGGATCACAGATACGCAGTATTTT

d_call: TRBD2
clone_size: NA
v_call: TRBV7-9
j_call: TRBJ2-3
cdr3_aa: CASSSSPISGGSTDTQYF
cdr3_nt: TGTGCCAGCAGCTCTAGCCCGATTAGCGGGGGAAGCACAGATACGCAGTATTTT

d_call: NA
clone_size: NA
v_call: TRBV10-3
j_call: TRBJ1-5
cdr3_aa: CAISETGSNQPQHF
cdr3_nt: TGTGCCATCAGTGAGACAGGGAGCAATCAGCCCCAGCATTTT

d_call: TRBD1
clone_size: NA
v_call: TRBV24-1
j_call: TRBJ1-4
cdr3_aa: CATSESGTGDQKLFF
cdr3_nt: TGTGCCACCAGTGAGTCCGGGACAGGGGATCAAAAACTGTTTTTT

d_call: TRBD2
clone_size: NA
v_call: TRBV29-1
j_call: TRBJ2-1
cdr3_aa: CSVFSGGPYNEQFF
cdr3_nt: TGCAGCGTTTTTAGCGGGGGCCCCTACAATGAGCAGTTCTTC

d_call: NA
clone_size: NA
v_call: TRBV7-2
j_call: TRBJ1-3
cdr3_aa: CASSFYRTASGNTIYF
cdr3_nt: TGTGCCAGCAGCTTCTACCGGACAGCCTCTGGAAACACCATATATTTT

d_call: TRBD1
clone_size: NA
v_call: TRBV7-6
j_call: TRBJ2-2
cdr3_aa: CASSPQTGGGVGELFF
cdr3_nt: TGTGCCAGCAGCCCTCAAACAGGGGGTGGGGTCGGGGAGCTGTTTTTT

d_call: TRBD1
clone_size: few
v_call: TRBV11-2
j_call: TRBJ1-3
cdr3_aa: CASSTGQGNTIYF
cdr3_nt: TGTGCCAGCAGCACGGGACAGGGAAACACCATATATTTT

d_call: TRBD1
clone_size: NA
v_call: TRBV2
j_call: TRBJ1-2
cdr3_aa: CASSVFRDRGQGYTF
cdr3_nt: TGTGCCAGCAGTGTTTTCCGGGACAGGGGGCAGGGCTACACCTTC

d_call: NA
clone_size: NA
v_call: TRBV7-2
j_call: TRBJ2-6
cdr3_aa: CASSSNRAGANVLTF
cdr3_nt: TGTGCCAGCAGCTCCAACAGGGCTGGGGCCAACGTCCTGACTTTC

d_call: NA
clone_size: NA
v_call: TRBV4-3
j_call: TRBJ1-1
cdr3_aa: CASSRNLGQNTEAFF
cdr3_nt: TGCGCCAGCAGCCGTAATTTGGGACAGAACACTGAAGCTTTCTTT

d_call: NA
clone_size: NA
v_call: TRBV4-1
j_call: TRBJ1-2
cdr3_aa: CASSQGQVENYGYTF
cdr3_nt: TGCGCCAGCAGCCAAGGACAGGTTGAAAACTATGGCTACACCTTC

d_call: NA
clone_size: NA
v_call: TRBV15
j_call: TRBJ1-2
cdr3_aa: CATTKGANYGYTF
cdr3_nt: TGTGCCACCACCAAAGGAGCTAACTATGGCTACACCTTC

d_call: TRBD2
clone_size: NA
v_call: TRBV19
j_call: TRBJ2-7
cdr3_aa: CASSVRGLAASYEQYF
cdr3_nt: TGTGCCAGTAGTGTAAGAGGACTAGCGGCATCCTACGAGCAGTACTTC

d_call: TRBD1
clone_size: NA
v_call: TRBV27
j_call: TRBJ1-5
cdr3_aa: CASSTRQGRAGNQPQHF
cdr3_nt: TGTGCCAGCAGTACCCGACAGGGGAGGGCTGGCAATCAGCCCCAGCATTTT

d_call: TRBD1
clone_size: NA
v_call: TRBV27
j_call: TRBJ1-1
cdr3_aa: CASSLNRGFTEAFF
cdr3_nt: TGTGCCAGCAGTTTAAACAGGGGCTTTACTGAAGCTTTCTTT

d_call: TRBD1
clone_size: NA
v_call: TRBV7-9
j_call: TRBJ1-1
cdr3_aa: CASTPGQEAGAFF
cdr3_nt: TGTGCCAGCACCCCGGGACAGGAAGCGGGGGCTTTCTTT

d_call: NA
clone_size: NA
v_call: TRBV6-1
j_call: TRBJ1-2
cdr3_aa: CASSASLGQPGNYGYTF
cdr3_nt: TGTGCCAGCAGTGCGAGCCTAGGACAGCCTGGCAACTATGGCTACACCTTC

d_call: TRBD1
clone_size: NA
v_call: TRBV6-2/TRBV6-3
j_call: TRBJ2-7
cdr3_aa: CASSYHGTDRPYEQYF
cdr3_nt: TGTGCCAGCAGTTACCATGGGACAGACCGGCCCTACGAGCAGTACTTC

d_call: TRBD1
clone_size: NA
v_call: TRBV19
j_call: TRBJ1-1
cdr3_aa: CASSIRRQGVLNTEAFF
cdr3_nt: TGTGCCAGTAGTATTCGGAGGCAGGGGGTGCTGAACACTGAAGCTTTCTTT